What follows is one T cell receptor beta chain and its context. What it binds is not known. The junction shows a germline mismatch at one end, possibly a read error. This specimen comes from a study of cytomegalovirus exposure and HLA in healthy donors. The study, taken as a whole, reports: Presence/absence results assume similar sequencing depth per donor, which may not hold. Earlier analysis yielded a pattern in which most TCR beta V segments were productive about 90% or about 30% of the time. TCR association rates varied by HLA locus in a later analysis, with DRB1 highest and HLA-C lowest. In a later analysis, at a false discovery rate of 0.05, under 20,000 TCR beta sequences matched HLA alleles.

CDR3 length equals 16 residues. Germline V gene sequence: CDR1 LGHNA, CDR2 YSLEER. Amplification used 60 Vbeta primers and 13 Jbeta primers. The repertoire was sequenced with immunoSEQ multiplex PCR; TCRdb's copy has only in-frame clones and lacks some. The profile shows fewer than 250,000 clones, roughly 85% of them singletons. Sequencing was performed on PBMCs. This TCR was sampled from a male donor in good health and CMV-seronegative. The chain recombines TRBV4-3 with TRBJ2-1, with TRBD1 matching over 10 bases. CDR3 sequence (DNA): TGCGCCAGCAGCCAAGATTACGGGACAGGGGCTCCTAAGCAGATCTTC. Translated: CASSQDYGTGAPKQIF.